Below are 25 T cell receptor beta chains sequenced from a single sample in a study of OX40 agonist ivuxolimab in advanced cancers. Measured with immunoSEQ multiplex PCR; TCRdb has only the in-frame clones, and not every one. The sample includes 85,000 to 95,000 clones, approximately 92% seen only once; the top ten take 0.33%. The sample in question was CD4+ or CD8+ T cells sorted from blood, obtained in a trial of the OX40 agonist ivuxolimab. Source of these receptors: an adult with an advanced solid tumor such as melanoma, head and neck, liver or kidney cancer.

The V and J genes are TRBV28 and TRBJ1-1; D is unclear. The CDR3 extends over 12 amino acids. In germline, CDR1 is MDHEN, CDR2 SYDVKM. Trimming pared 2 bases from V and 6 bases from J, leaving 7 bases between. The CDR3 DNA reads TGTGCCAGCAGTTTACTGACCTCTGAAGCTTTCTTT. Translation: CASSLLTSEAFF.

The gene calls are TRBV4-3 and TRBJ2-7; the D is unclear. With 4 bases removed from V and 4 bases from J, the gap between germline ends came to 17 bases. CDR3 length: 15 amino acids. Germline lookup yields CDR1 LGHNA and CDR2 YSLEER. CDR3 coding DNA: TGCGCCAGCAGCCGGACCCATGACGGAGCATACGAGCAGTACTTC. It is translated as CASSRTHDGAYEQYF.

J is TRBJ1-2 and V is TRBV4-3; D is unclear. The V end lost 0 bases, the J end lost 7 bases, and 15 bases lay between the germline ends. Germline CDR1 is LGHNA and CDR2 is YSLEER. This CDR3 has 15 amino acids. CDR3 in amino acids: CASSQDQAAVLGYTF. For the CDR3, the DNA is TGCGCCAGCAGCCAAGATCAGGCGGCAGTTCTTGGCTACACCTTC.

V gene TRBV27 combines with J gene TRBJ1-1, with D maybe TRBD1 (5 bases). V gave up 1 base and J gave up 1 base, with 13 bases separating them. The V gene's germline CDR1 is MNHEY and CDR2 SMNVEV (reference sequence). The CDR3 has 16 amino acids. As DNA, the CDR3 is TGTGCCAGCAGTTTATTAGGGGAAGAGTCGAACACTGAAGCTTTCTTT. Its protein is CASSLLGEESNTEAFF.

The chain combines TRBV2 with TRBJ2-7; TRBD1 matches 8 bases. Looked up from germline, CDR1 is SNHLY and CDR2 is FYNNEI. This CDR3 contains 15 residues. V dropped 5 bases and J dropped 1; count of bases not matched to a gene: 7. The CDR3 sequence is CASSPEGQGSYEQYF. The CDR3 region has the DNA TGTGCCAGCAGTCCCGAAGGACAGGGTTCCTACGAGCAGTACTTC.

The chain employs TRBV19 and TRBJ2-7; 7 bases agree with TRBD1. There are 15 residues in the CDR3. Germline trimming cut 3 bases from V and 2 bases from J; bases unmatched to any gene: 7. The germline V gene encodes CDR1 LNHDA and CDR2 SQIVND (reference sequence). As DNA, the CDR3 is TGTGCCAGTAGTATCGGCAGGGGGTCTCCCTACGAGCAGTACTTC. Protein sequence: CASSIGRGSPYEQYF.

V is TRBV2 and J is TRBJ1-2; TRBD1 agrees at 7 bases. The germline CDR1 and CDR2 sequences are SNHLY and FYNNEI. The CDR3 covers 14 residues. Trimming cost V 5 bases and J 1 base; bases outside gene matches: 4. This CDR3 is CASSRTGLNYGYTF. The CDR3 DNA sequence: TGTGCCAGCAGTAGGACAGGACTTAACTATGGCTACACCTTC.

The chain links TRBV19 to TRBJ2-6; no firm D call. CDR3 length: 16 amino acids. Germline V gene data show CDR1 as LNHDA and CDR2 as SQIVND (reference sequence). V gave up 1 base and J gave up 0 bases, with 7 bases separating them. The CDR3 is CASSIAQTSGANVLTF. DNA for the CDR3: TGTGCCAGTAGTATAGCTCAGACCTCTGGGGCCAACGTCCTGACTTTC.

The chain recombines TRBV4-2 with TRBJ1-3; D unclear. The CDR3 sequence is 17 residues long. Germline CDR1 and CDR2: LGHNA and YNFKEQ. Trimming stripped 7 bases from V and 0 bases from J, with 19 bases between. The chain's CDR3 is CASTKDEDLDSGNTIYF. The CDR3 DNA sequence: TGTGCCAGCACCAAAGATGAGGATCTTGACTCTGGAAACACCATATATTTT.

The chain combines TRBV7-2 with TRBJ2-1; no definite D call. The germline CDR1 and CDR2 sequences are SGHTA and FQGNSA. The CDR3 is made up of 15 amino acids. V lost 3 bases, J lost 4 bases, and 13 bases lay in between. The CDR3 bases are TGTGCCAGCAGCTTCATCAGCGCTTTTTACAATGAGCAGTTCTTC. Protein sequence: CASSFISAFYNEQFF.

The V call is TRBV19, the J call TRBJ1-1; D may be TRBD1 (5 bases). There are 11 residues in the CDR3. V was cut by 3 bases and J by 11 bases, with 10 bases left in between. Germline V gene data show CDR1 as LNHDA and CDR2 as SQIVND (reference sequence). CDR3 sequence: CASSIIGVAFF. DNA of the CDR3: TGTGCCAGTAGTATTATAGGGGTGGCTTTCTTT.

This clone was seen a single time. The gene calls are TRBV7-3 and TRBJ2-7; D remains unclear. Germline V gene sequence: CDR1 SGHTA, CDR2 FQGTGA. CDR3 length: 13 amino acids. The V gene lost 5 bases and the J gene lost 6 bases, with 14 bases spanning the gap. The CDR3 region is CASSRTEAAEQYF. DNA for the CDR3: TGTGCCAGCAGCCGCACTGAGGCGGCCGAGCAGTACTTC.

The V gene is TRBV13, the J gene TRBJ2-7; D ambiguous. The CDR3 spans 13 residues. Trimming cost V 5 bases and J 4 bases, with 12 bases left between them. CDR1 is PRHDT and CDR2 is FYEKMQ in the germline V gene (reference sequence). CDR3 sequence: CASSMDVGYEQYF. The CDR3 bases are TGTGCCAGCAGCATGGATGTGGGGTACGAGCAGTACTTC.

This clone has a single count. The chain joins TRBV19 to TRBJ1-5; perhaps TRBD1 as D (6 bases). Germline loops: CDR1 LNHDA, CDR2 SQIVND (reference sequence). Between the trimmed V and J ends, which lost 7 bases and 0 bases, there was a span of 16 bases. This CDR3 contains 16 residues. The CDR3 DNA sequence: TGTGCCAGTAAAGGGGGTCCAACTTATAGCAATCAGCCCCAGCATTTT. As protein: CASKGGPTYSNQPQHF.

The CDR3 is CAWSSGVRTYGYTF. CDR3 sequence (DNA): TGTGCCTGGAGTTCGGGCGTCAGGACCTATGGCTACACCTTC. This chain uses TRBV30 with TRBJ1-2; D call uncertain. Trimming removed 2 bases from V and 4 bases from J, with 14 bases in between. Germline CDR1 GTSNPN, CDR2 SVGIG (reference sequence). The CDR3 has 14 residues.

The chain uses TRBV5-1 and TRBJ2-1; 11 nucleotides align to TRBD2. This CDR3 comprises 15 residues. Trimming cost V 0 bases and J 5 bases; bases outside gene matches: 1. Germline V gene sequence: CDR1 SGHRS, CDR2 YFSETQ. The CDR3 here is CASSLALAGDNEQFF. The DNA for the CDR3 is TGCGCCAGCAGCTTGGCACTAGCGGGGGACAATGAGCAGTTCTTC.

The V call is TRBV19, the J call TRBJ2-7; a possible D gene is TRBD2 (5 bases). The germline V and J ends were trimmed by 7 bases and 0 bases, with 10 bases remaining between them. The CDR3 is made up of 13 amino acids. Looked up from germline, CDR1 is LNHDA and CDR2 is SQIVND (reference sequence). The CDR3 region is CASTGLSSYEQYF. In nucleotides, the CDR3 is TGTGCCAGTACTGGACTGTCCTCCTACGAGCAGTACTTC.

This rearrangement joins TRBV4-3 to TRBJ1-4, with a tentative D call TRBD1 (6 bases). From germline, CDR1 is LGHNA and CDR2 YSLEER. The V gene lost 0 bases and the J gene lost 7 bases, with 12 bases spanning the gap. This CDR3 has 15 residues. This CDR3 reads CASSQDSGRGEKLFF. CDR3 sequence (DNA): TGCGCCAGCAGCCAAGATTCCGGCAGGGGTGAAAAACTGTTTTTT.

This chain uses TRBV28 with TRBJ2-7; tentatively, D is TRBD2 (6 bases). This CDR3 is 16 amino acids long. Trimming took 5 bases from V and 5 from J, leaving 22 bases between them. CDR1 and CDR2 from the germline V gene are MDHEN and SYDVKM. This CDR3 reads CASSRRLALIRNEQYF. CDR3 coding DNA: TGTGCCAGCAGTCGCCGGCTAGCGCTGATCAGGAACGAGCAGTACTTC.

The chain recombines TRBV18 with TRBJ1-5; D may be TRBD1 (6 bases). The V gene lost 1 base and the J gene lost 2 bases, with 6 bases spanning the gap. Germline V gene lookup returns CDR1 KGHSH and CDR2 LQKENI. CDR3 size: 14 residues. The DNA of the CDR3 is TGTGCCAGCTCACCACAGGGGGGCAATCAGCCCCAGCATTTT. Translating it yields CASSPQGGNQPQHF. The full variable domain, in which reference TRBV18 and TRBJ1-5 provide the parts outside the CDR3, is NAGVMQNPRHLVRRRGQEARLRCSPMKGHSHVYWYRQLPEEGLKFMVYLQKENIIDESGMPKERFSAEFPKEGPSILRIQQVVRGDSAAYFCASSPQGGNQPQHFGDGTRLSIL.

The chain joins TRBV30 to TRBJ2-7; 12 bases fit TRBD1. CDR1 GTSNPN and CDR2 SVGIG come from the germline V gene (reference sequence). With V trimmed by 8 bases and J by 4 bases, 6 bases remained unmatched. The CDR3 loop spans 13 amino acids. CDR3 sequence reads: CAGRDRGLYEQYF. The CDR3 bases are TGTGCCGGCCGGGACAGGGGGCTGTACGAGCAGTACTTC.

V and J are TRBV9 and TRBJ2-3, with TRBD1 matching 9 bases. CDR1 is SGDLS and CDR2 is YYNGEE in the germline V gene. This CDR3 has 15 residues. The junction had 5 bases not matched to a gene; V was cut back by 3 bases and J by 3 bases. CDR3 protein: CASSARTGETDTQYF. The CDR3 nucleotides are TGTGCCAGCAGCGCCCGGACAGGGGAGACAGATACGCAGTATTTT. Full variable domain (rest looked up from reference TRBV9 and TRBJ2-3): DSGVTQTPKHLITATGQRVTLRCSPRSGDLSVYWYQQSLDQGLQFLIQYYNGEERAKGNILERFSAQQFPDLHSELNLSSLELGDSALYFCASSARTGETDTQYFGPGTRLTVL.

V is TRBV30 and J is TRBJ2-5; 7 bases align to TRBD1. V dropped 3 bases and J dropped 1; count of bases not matched to a gene: 5. Per germline, CDR1 GTSNPN and CDR2 SVGIG (reference sequence). CDR3 length: 14 residues. The CDR3 loop reads CAWRKGTAQETQYF. DNA for the CDR3: TGTGCCTGGAGGAAGGGGACAGCCCAAGAGACCCAGTACTTC. Filled out from reference TRBV30 and TRBJ2-5, the complete variable domain reads SQTIHQWPATLVQPVGSPLSLECTVEGTSNPNLYWYRQAAGRGLQLLFYSVGIGQISSEVPQNLSASRPQDRQFILSSKKLLLSDSGFYLCAWRKGTAQETQYFGPGTRLLVL.

This chain uses TRBV6-1 with TRBJ1-5, with TRBD1 identical over 8 bases. V was clipped by 4 bases and J by 2 bases; unmatched bases: 4. Looked up from germline, CDR1 is MNHNS and CDR2 is SASEGT. The CDR3 consists of 15 residues. CDR3 amino acids: CASSGGQGGNQPQHF. CDR3 DNA: TGTGCCAGCAGTGGAGGACAGGGAGGCAATCAGCCCCAGCATTTT.

The chain joins TRBV6-5 to TRBJ2-7; TRBD1 might be the D (6 bases). V lost 7 bases and J lost 0, with 10 bases in between. The CDR3 runs 13 residues. Germline V CDR1 and CDR2: MNHEY, SVGAGI. This CDR3 reads CASTRGPSYEQYF. CDR3 bases: TGTGCCAGCACCAGGGGACCCTCCTACGAGCAGTACTTC.